The next 18 T cell receptor beta chains were all read from a single sample in a study of T cell repertoires in cytomegalovirus infection. Which antigens these TCRs recognize remains unknown. TCRdb re-called the reads with MiXCR, one entry per CDR3 protein. The sample lists about 830,000 distinct CDR3 sequences; 30% to 35% were seen once. Sequences were derived from cultured CD8+ T cells from PBMCs, sampled from culture after CMV antigen stimulation. The receptor source for this set is a human donor in good health (CMV status not recorded). Some clones in this sample may be carry-over from other donors' samples.

J is TRBJ2-1 and V is TRBV7-9; the D gene is possibly TRBD1 (5 bases). This CDR3 has 14 residues. Germline CDR1 is SEHNR and CDR2 is FQNEAQ (reference sequence). The V and J ends lost 2 bases and 8 bases respectively, with 13 bases between them. This CDR3 reads CASSLKGRVDEQFF. CDR3 coding DNA: TGTGCCAGCAGCTTAAAGGGCAGGGTAGATGAGCAGTTCTTC.

This clonotype was recorded a few times. The chain joins TRBV7-2 to TRBJ1-2, with TRBD1 matching 7 bases. There are 16 residues in the CDR3. CDR1 SGHTA and CDR2 FQGNSA come from the germline V gene. V lost 1 base to trimming and J lost 5 bases; unmatched junction nucleotides: 10. This CDR3 is CASSLESIAGGYGYTF. The CDR3 DNA reads TGTGCCAGCAGCTTAGAGAGTATAGCAGGGGGATATGGCTACACCTTC.

In regard to this clonotype: Relative to the germline gene, one junction end is altered; a read error may explain this. The CDR3 DNA is TGTGCCAGCAGCCAAGCCGTATCGGGAGGGGGCGAGCAGTACTTC. It encodes CASSQAVSGGGEQYF. V is TRBV4-1 and J is TRBJ2-7, with 8 bases identical to TRBD2. Germline V CDR1 and CDR2: MGHRA, YSYEKL. The CDR3 loop spans 15 amino acids.

The table lists this clonotype with a few counts. This rearrangement joins TRBV5-6 to TRBJ1-4, with unresolved D. The CDR3 is 13 residues long. Germline V gene data show CDR1 as SGHDT and CDR2 as YYEEEE. Trimming took off 0 bases at V and 7 bases at J, with 7 bases between the two ends. The CDR3 DNA reads as TGTGCCAGCAGCTTGGTTGGTCTTGAAAAACTGTTTTTT. Translation gives CASSLVGLEKLFF.

This sequence joins TRBV6-5 and TRBJ2-1; no definite D call. V lost 1 base to trimming and J lost 4 bases, with 8 bases between them. Per the germline V gene, CDR1 is MNHEY and CDR2 is SVGAGI. CDR3 length equals 14 residues. The CDR3 loop is CASSYFSRYNEQFF. CDR3 sequence (DNA): TGTGCCAGCAGTTACTTCAGCCGGTACAATGAGCAGTTCTTC.

CDR3 sequence reads: CASSYSMTGDEQYF. For the CDR3, the DNA is TGTGCCAGCAGTTACTCGATGACAGGGGACGAGCAGTACTTC. V is TRBV6-5 and J is TRBJ2-7, with TRBD1 matching 8 bases. The junction had 3 bases not matched to a gene; V was cut back by 0 bases and J by 5 bases. Germline lookup yields CDR1 MNHEY and CDR2 SVGAGI. This CDR3 spans 14 amino acids.

J is TRBJ1-5 and V is TRBV19; D is ambiguous. Germline V lookup: CDR1 LNHDA, CDR2 SQIVND (reference sequence). V gave up 1 base and J gave up 4 bases, with 5 bases separating them. The CDR3 has 13 residues. CDR3 sequence reads: CASSIVENQPQHF. CDR3 DNA: TGTGCCAGTAGTATAGTAGAGAATCAGCCCCAGCATTTT.

V gene TRBV2 combines with J gene TRBJ1-3, with D perhaps TRBD1 (6 bases). Trimming left V 8 bases short and J 4 bases short, with 15 bases between. Germline assignment: CDR1 SNHLY and CDR2 FYNNEI. The CDR3 runs 14 residues. The CDR3 sequence: CASYQGYAGNTIYF. The CDR3 DNA sequence: TGTGCCAGCTACCAGGGGTATGCAGGAAACACCATATATTTT.

The V gene is TRBV2, the J gene TRBJ2-1; D ambiguous. The CDR3 extends over 13 amino acids. Trimming cost V 1 base and J 6 bases, with 7 bases left between them. The germline gives CDR1 SNHLY, CDR2 FYNNEI. The CDR3 reads CASSEGGFNEQFF. CDR3 sequence (DNA): TGTGCCAGCAGTGAAGGAGGATTCAATGAGCAGTTCTTC.

This chain joins TRBV7-3 and TRBJ2-7; 7 nucleotides line up with TRBD2. With V trimmed by 7 bases and J by 4 bases, 10 bases remained unmatched. The CDR3 totals 14 residues. Germline loops: CDR1 SGHTA, CDR2 FQGTGA. CDR3 residues: CASTISGAGYEQYF. The CDR3 coding sequence is TGTGCCAGCACCATAAGCGGGGCTGGTTACGAGCAGTACTTC.

The table lists this clonotype with many counts. The chain has TRBV20-1 and TRBJ2-1; TRBD1 or TRBD2 may be the D gene (6 bases each). The germline V gene has CDR1 DFQATT and CDR2 SNEGSKA (reference sequence). Trimming took off 6 bases at V and 1 base at J, with 16 bases between the two ends. CDR3 length: 15 residues. In DNA, the CDR3 is TGCAGTGCCGCTAGGGGGGATGTGTCCTACAATGAGCAGTTCTTC. This encodes CSAARGDVSYNEQFF.

V and J are TRBV14 and TRBJ2-2, with D possibly matching TRBD2 (6 bases). Germline CDR1 SGHDN, CDR2 FVKESK. V lost 2 bases and J lost 4, with 11 bases in between. This CDR3 is 15 amino acids long. The CDR3 region is CASSQRWGGTGELFF. In DNA, the CDR3 is TGTGCCAGCAGCCAAAGGTGGGGAGGCACCGGGGAGCTGTTTTTT.

This clonotype was recorded a few times. V is TRBV7-6 and J is TRBJ1-6; D is unresolved. This CDR3 region has 16 residues. V was clipped by 1 base and J by 4 bases, with 11 bases between them. Germline-derived CDR1 and CDR2 are SGHVS and FNYEAQ. The CDR3 protein is CASSLVAEEYNSPLHF. In nucleotides, the CDR3 is TGTGCCAGCAGCTTAGTGGCAGAAGAGTATAATTCACCCCTCCACTTT.

This clonotype occurred a few times. The chain is built from TRBV5-5 and TRBJ2-7, with no clear D. The V end lost 0 bases, the J end lost 0 bases, and 10 bases lay between the germline ends. Germline values: CDR1 SGHKS, CDR2 YYEKEE (reference sequence). The length of the CDR3 is 15 residues. The CDR3 DNA is TGTGCCAGCAGCTTGGCAGGATCGAGCTCCTACGAGCAGTACTTC. It specifies CASSLAGSSSYEQYF.

This clonotype was detected only a few times. This rearrangement joins TRBV12-3 or TRBV12-4 to TRBJ1-5; D uncertain. V was pared by 3 bases and J by 2 bases, with 17 bases between. The CDR3 runs to 17 residues. The CDR3 DNA follows: TGTGCCAGCAGTTTCTTGGCCTGGCCGGAGGGCAATCAGCCCCAGCATTTT. The encoded protein is CASSFLAWPEGNQPQHF.

Note on this clonotype: An end of the junction does not agree with germline; a read error may underlie this. The rearrangement joins TRBV20-1 to TRBJ2-2, with 8 nucleotides matching TRBD1. Germline CDR1 is DFQATT and CDR2 is SNEGSKA (reference sequence). CDR3 length equals 14 residues. The CDR3, as DNA: TGCAGTGCTTCACCAGGGACAGGTACCGGCGAGCTGTTTTTT. It yields the protein CSASPGTGTGELFF.

This clonotype was seen only a few times. The chain carries TRBV6-5 and TRBJ2-1; D is unresolved. This CDR3 is 16 amino acids long. Germline V gene data show CDR1 as MNHEY and CDR2 as SVGAGI. Trimming shortened V by 3 bases and J by 0 bases, and 12 bases separated the two germline ends. CDR3 sequence (DNA): TGTGCCAGCAGTTATGGAGACCCTATCTCCTACAATGAGCAGTTCTTC. Protein sequence: CASSYGDPISYNEQFF.

The J gene is TRBJ2-1, the V gene TRBV4-1, with D tentatively TRBD1 (6 bases). This CDR3 contains 15 residues. The V and J ends lost 0 bases and 3 bases respectively, with 9 bases between them. Per germline, CDR1 MGHRA and CDR2 YSYEKL. CDR3 amino acids: CASSQEHRVYNEQFF. The DNA of the CDR3 is TGCGCCAGCAGCCAAGAGCACAGGGTCTACAATGAGCAGTTCTTC.